The rows below give T cell receptor beta chains drawn from one sample of a study of cytomegalovirus exposure and HLA in healthy donors. Only in-frame clones appear in the TCRdb table, and some are missing; sequencing was by immunoSEQ multiplex PCR. The sample has around 150,000 clones, around 79% seen once. The material sequenced was PBMCs. All receptors come from a middle-aged man in good health and CMV-seropositive. Each CDR3 is given with its conserved first and last residue. The order of the fields is clone size, D gene, J gene, V gene, CDR3 DNA, CDR3 protein. D genes are given only for firm matches. Size tells how often a clone was seen (once, few, many) or the class of an expanded clone, and some rows leave it out.

abundance: few
d_gene: TRBD2
j_gene: TRBJ2-7
v_gene: TRBV7-2
CDR3nt: TGTGCCAGCAGCTTAGGACTAGCGGGGGGGTCTTCCTACGAGCAGTACTTC
CDR3aa: CASSLGLAGGSSYEQYF

abundance: .
d_gene: .
j_gene: TRBJ1-1
v_gene: TRBV30
CDR3nt: TGTGCCTGGAGTGCGGGATGGAACACTGAAGCTTTCTTT
CDR3aa: CAWSAGWNTEAFF

abundance: .
d_gene: .
j_gene: TRBJ2-1
v_gene: TRBV30
CDR3nt: TGTGCCTGGAGTCCCAAGGGGAAGGACAGATGGAACAACTACAATGAGCAGTTCTTC
CDR3aa: CAWSPKGKDRWNNYNEQFF

abundance: .
d_gene: .
j_gene: TRBJ1-2
v_gene: TRBV6-6
CDR3nt: TGTGCCAGCAGCTACGGGGCCTACTATGGCTACACCTTC
CDR3aa: CASSYGAYYGYTF

abundance: .
d_gene: .
j_gene: TRBJ1-2
v_gene: TRBV2
CDR3nt: TGTGCCGTTGGAGGTCGGAAACCCACCTTCTACACCTTC
CDR3aa: CAVGGRKPTFYTF

abundance: .
d_gene: .
j_gene: TRBJ1-2
v_gene: TRBV14
CDR3nt: TGTGCCAGCAGCCAAGATTACGGTTACGGCTACACCTTC
CDR3aa: CASSQDYGYGYTF

abundance: .
d_gene: .
j_gene: TRBJ1-1
v_gene: TRBV19
CDR3nt: TGTGCCAGTAGTATAATTCTTAACAGAGTTGAAGCTTTCTTT
CDR3aa: CASSIILNRVEAFF

abundance: .
d_gene: .
j_gene: TRBJ2-2
v_gene: TRBV5-4
CDR3nt: TGTGCCAGCAGCTCTAAAGAGCAAGCGAACACCGGGGAGCTGTTTTTT
CDR3aa: CASSSKEQANTGELFF

abundance: .
d_gene: .
j_gene: TRBJ2-4
v_gene: TRBV27
CDR3nt: TGTGCCAGCAGTTTTGCGGGCCGAGAAAACATTCAGTACTTC
CDR3aa: CASSFAGRENIQYF

abundance: once
d_gene: TRBD1
j_gene: TRBJ1-1
v_gene: TRBV4-1
CDR3nt: TGCGCCAGCAGCTTCCGACGAGGGACAGGGATGAACACTGAAGCTTTCTTT
CDR3aa: CASSFRRGTGMNTEAFF

abundance: .
d_gene: .
j_gene: TRBJ2-1
v_gene: TRBV19
CDR3nt: TGTGCCAGTACCTTATCGGCGGCTGCTACGGATGAGCAGTTCTTC
CDR3aa: CASTLSAAATDEQFF

abundance: .
d_gene: .
j_gene: TRBJ1-6
v_gene: TRBV5-8
CDR3nt: TGTGCCAGCAGCGGAGGGCCGATCTATAATTCACCCCTCCACTTT
CDR3aa: CASSGGPIYNSPLHF

abundance: .
d_gene: TRBD1
j_gene: TRBJ1-5
v_gene: TRBV28
CDR3nt: TGTGCCAGCAGGAGGGGCTCCGGGACAGGGGGCCCCTATCAGCCCCAGCATTTT
CDR3aa: CASRRGSGTGGPYQPQHF

abundance: .
d_gene: TRBD1
j_gene: TRBJ1-2
v_gene: TRBV19
CDR3nt: TGTGCCAGTAGTATGGGACAGAAATATGGCTACACCTTC
CDR3aa: CASSMGQKYGYTF

abundance: .
d_gene: .
j_gene: TRBJ2-3
v_gene: TRBV6-4
CDR3nt: TGTGCCAGCGATCAGGTCTATGGCACAGATACGCAGTATTTT
CDR3aa: CASDQVYGTDTQYF

abundance: .
d_gene: .
j_gene: TRBJ1-2
v_gene: TRBV9
CDR3nt: TGTGCCAGCAGCGTCGAGGGCAGAATAAACTATGGCTACACCTTC
CDR3aa: CASSVEGRINYGYTF

abundance: few
d_gene: .
j_gene: TRBJ1-1
v_gene: TRBV4-3
CDR3nt: TGCGCCAGCAGCCAATTCTACCTGGACACTGAAGCTTTCTTT
CDR3aa: CASSQFYLDTEAFF

abundance: .
d_gene: TRBD1
j_gene: TRBJ1-1
v_gene: TRBV6-1
CDR3nt: TGTGCCAGCAGTGCCTATGGGACAGGGGGCACTGAAGCTTTCTTT
CDR3aa: CASSAYGTGGTEAFF

abundance: .
d_gene: .
j_gene: TRBJ1-1
v_gene: TRBV9
CDR3nt: TGTGCCAGCAGCGTAGGACCGGGGAACACTGAAGCTTTCTTT
CDR3aa: CASSVGPGNTEAFF

abundance: .
d_gene: .
j_gene: TRBJ1-5
v_gene: TRBV5-6
CDR3nt: TGTGCCAGCAGCTTGTGGCACCTTAGCAATCAGCCCCAGCATTTT
CDR3aa: CASSLWHLSNQPQHF

abundance: .
d_gene: .
j_gene: TRBJ1-1
v_gene: TRBV27
CDR3nt: TGTGCCAGCAGTCCCTCCGCGGATGGGGCGGAAGCTTTCTTT
CDR3aa: CASSPSADGAEAFF

abundance: .
d_gene: .
j_gene: TRBJ2-1
v_gene: TRBV6-1
CDR3nt: TGTGCCAGCAGTGATCCTCTCAGGGCGGGGTCGGACACCTACAATGAGCAGTTCTTC
CDR3aa: CASSDPLRAGSDTYNEQFF

abundance: .
d_gene: .
j_gene: TRBJ1-5
v_gene: TRBV19
CDR3nt: TGTGCCAGTAGTACCCTCGGGAGCAGCAATCAGCCCCAGCATTTT
CDR3aa: CASSTLGSSNQPQHF

abundance: .
d_gene: .
j_gene: TRBJ1-3
v_gene: TRBV5-1
CDR3nt: TGCGCCAGCAGCTTGGCAGGAATATCGGGAAACACCATATATTTT
CDR3aa: CASSLAGISGNTIYF

abundance: .
d_gene: TRBD2
j_gene: TRBJ2-3
v_gene: TRBV7-2
CDR3nt: TGTGCCAGCAGCTTCGGCGTACTAGCGGGGCCCGAGGATACGCAGTATTTT
CDR3aa: CASSFGVLAGPEDTQYF

abundance: .
d_gene: .
j_gene: TRBJ2-1
v_gene: TRBV27
CDR3nt: TGTGCCAGCCTTCTCTACAATGAGCAGTTCTTC
CDR3aa: CASLLYNEQFF

abundance: once
d_gene: TRBD1
j_gene: TRBJ2-5
v_gene: TRBV9
CDR3nt: TGTGCCAGTGGCAATGGACAGGGAATCGAGACCCAGTACTTC
CDR3aa: CASGNGQGIETQYF

abundance: .
d_gene: .
j_gene: TRBJ2-3
v_gene: TRBV5-4
CDR3nt: TGTGCCAGCAGCTTGGATGGCGGCTTCACAGATACGCAGTATTTT
CDR3aa: CASSLDGGFTDTQYF

abundance: .
d_gene: .
j_gene: TRBJ2-5
v_gene: TRBV5-1
CDR3nt: TGCGCCAGCAGCTTATCAACAGGGTCCGGGGAGACCCAGTACTTC
CDR3aa: CASSLSTGSGETQYF

abundance: once
d_gene: TRBD1
j_gene: TRBJ1-4
v_gene: TRBV6-5
CDR3nt: TGTGCCAGCAGTTCCCTCGGACAGGGGAATGAAAAACTGTTTTTT
CDR3aa: CASSSLGQGNEKLFF

abundance: .
d_gene: TRBD1
j_gene: TRBJ1-4
v_gene: TRBV28
CDR3nt: TGTGCCAGCAGAAGTAGAGGGCAGGGGGCAACTAATGAAAAACTGTTTTTT
CDR3aa: CASRSRGQGATNEKLFF

abundance: .
d_gene: .
j_gene: TRBJ1-3
v_gene: TRBV18
CDR3nt: TGTGCCAGCTCACAACAGGGCTCTGGAAACACCATATATTTT
CDR3aa: CASSQQGSGNTIYF

abundance: .
d_gene: .
j_gene: TRBJ1-4
v_gene: TRBV2
CDR3nt: TGTGCCAGCAGTTCCACAAAGAAACTGTTTTTT
CDR3aa: CASSSTKKLFF

abundance: .
d_gene: .
j_gene: TRBJ1-2
v_gene: TRBV13
CDR3nt: TGTGCCAGCAGCTTGGAGGGGGGCTACACCTTC
CDR3aa: CASSLEGGYTF

abundance: few
d_gene: .
j_gene: TRBJ1-4
v_gene: TRBV9
CDR3nt: TGTGCCAGCAGCGTAGCTACTGGGGGGAAGAATGAAAAACTGTTTTTT
CDR3aa: CASSVATGGKNEKLFF

abundance: .
d_gene: TRBD2
j_gene: TRBJ2-5
v_gene: TRBV7-9
CDR3nt: TGTGCCAGCAGCTTAGTTGGCAGGGAGGGGACCCAGTACTTC
CDR3aa: CASSLVGREGTQYF

abundance: .
d_gene: TRBD2
j_gene: TRBJ2-2
v_gene: TRBV7-6
CDR3nt: TGTGCCAGCAGCTTAGCCCCGCCGCGGGGGGGTCCCGGGGAGCTGTTTTTT
CDR3aa: CASSLAPPRGGPGELFF

abundance: .
d_gene: .
j_gene: TRBJ1-1
v_gene: TRBV6-1
CDR3nt: TGTGCCAGCAGTGAGGAGTGGGGAGCAGGGGCCGTGGGGAACACTGAAGCTTTCTTT
CDR3aa: CASSEEWGAGAVGNTEAFF

abundance: .
d_gene: TRBD2
j_gene: TRBJ2-1
v_gene: TRBV7-3
CDR3nt: TGTGCCAGCAGCTCGACTAGCGGGGGGATTAATGAGCAGTTCTTC
CDR3aa: CASSSTSGGINEQFF

abundance: .
d_gene: TRBD2
j_gene: TRBJ2-3
v_gene: TRBV4-3
CDR3nt: TGCGCCAGCAGCGAATACCGGACTAGCGGGAAAGATACGCAGTATTTT
CDR3aa: CASSEYRTSGKDTQYF

abundance: .
d_gene: TRBD1
j_gene: TRBJ2-1
v_gene: TRBV4-1
CDR3nt: TGCGCCAGCAGCCAACCAGGGGGCCCCCAGGGTAATGAGCAGTTCTTC
CDR3aa: CASSQPGGPQGNEQFF

abundance: few
d_gene: .
j_gene: TRBJ2-5
v_gene: TRBV6-5
CDR3nt: TGTGCCAGCAGTTACGGACAAGTCGTGGGGGAGACCCAGTACTTC
CDR3aa: CASSYGQVVGETQYF

abundance: .
d_gene: .
j_gene: TRBJ2-7
v_gene: TRBV14
CDR3nt: TGTGCCAGCAGCCACGGAGACGTAGCCTACGAGCAGTACTTC
CDR3aa: CASSHGDVAYEQYF

abundance: few
d_gene: TRBD1
j_gene: TRBJ2-7
v_gene: TRBV4-3
CDR3nt: TGCGCCAGCAGCCAAGATCTCGGGAAAGGGGGCTTGGGCGAGCAGTACTTC
CDR3aa: CASSQDLGKGGLGEQYF

abundance: .
d_gene: .
j_gene: TRBJ1-6
v_gene: TRBV2
CDR3nt: TGTGCCAGCAAAGATAACGGGAATTCACCCCTCCACTTT
CDR3aa: CASKDNGNSPLHF

abundance: .
d_gene: .
j_gene: TRBJ1-4
v_gene: TRBV2
CDR3nt: TGTGCCAGCAGTGTCGACCTGGGAGTAACTAATGAAAAACTGTTTTTT
CDR3aa: CASSVDLGVTNEKLFF

abundance: .
d_gene: .
j_gene: TRBJ2-3
v_gene: TRBV29-1
CDR3nt: TGCAGCGTTGAGGGAGCCTGGGCAGATACGCAGTATTTT
CDR3aa: CSVEGAWADTQYF

abundance: .
d_gene: .
j_gene: TRBJ2-3
v_gene: TRBV5-1
CDR3nt: TGCGCCAGCAGCTTGGCGGGATTCCCTAGCACAGATACGCAGTATTTT
CDR3aa: CASSLAGFPSTDTQYF

abundance: .
d_gene: .
j_gene: TRBJ1-1
v_gene: TRBV28
CDR3nt: TGTGCCAGCAGCGGGGGGTTATTTGGGGGCGGAGGCACTGAAGCTTTCTTT
CDR3aa: CASSGGLFGGGGTEAFF

abundance: .
d_gene: TRBD2
j_gene: TRBJ2-7
v_gene: TRBV19
CDR3nt: TGTGCCAGTAGCCGGACCGGGGGGTCGGTCTCCTACGAGCAGTACTTC
CDR3aa: CASSRTGGSVSYEQYF

abundance: .
d_gene: .
j_gene: TRBJ1-1
v_gene: TRBV27
CDR3nt: TGTGCCAGCAGTTTCTATCCCGGGACAAGGAACACTGAAGCTTTCTTT
CDR3aa: CASSFYPGTRNTEAFF

abundance: .
d_gene: .
j_gene: TRBJ1-4
v_gene: TRBV11-2
CDR3nt: TGTGCCAGCAGTTCGAACAGTGCAACTAATGAAAAACTGTTTTTT
CDR3aa: CASSSNSATNEKLFF

abundance: .
d_gene: TRBD1
j_gene: TRBJ1-5
v_gene: TRBV5-3
CDR3nt: TGTGCCAGAAGATACAGGGGGCTACAGCAGCCCCAGCATTTT
CDR3aa: CARRYRGLQQPQHF

abundance: .
d_gene: .
j_gene: TRBJ1-6
v_gene: TRBV4-3
CDR3nt: TGCGCCAGCAGCCAAGGAAGGTCGGGTCCTTCACCCCTCCACTTT
CDR3aa: CASSQGRSGPSPLHF

abundance: .
d_gene: TRBD1
j_gene: TRBJ2-5
v_gene: TRBV19
CDR3nt: TGTGCCAGTAGGTATAAAGGGGGCACGCAAGAGACCCAGTACTTC
CDR3aa: CASRYKGGTQETQYF

abundance: few
d_gene: .
j_gene: TRBJ2-7
v_gene: TRBV4-1
CDR3nt: TGCGCCAGCAGCCAAGGCTCGCCACTTCGCTCCAACGAGCAGTACTTC
CDR3aa: CASSQGSPLRSNEQYF

abundance: .
d_gene: .
j_gene: TRBJ2-2
v_gene: TRBV11-3
CDR3nt: TGTGCCAGCAGCTTAGTTCTCACCGGGGAGCTGTTTTTT
CDR3aa: CASSLVLTGELFF

abundance: .
d_gene: TRBD1
j_gene: TRBJ1-2
v_gene: TRBV5-4
CDR3nt: TGTGCCAGCAACCCGTCCGGGACAGGGCGATATGGCTACACCTTC
CDR3aa: CASNPSGTGRYGYTF